This is a list of T cell receptor beta chains from one sample in a study of shared clonotypes between healthy human individuals. Measured with immunoSEQ multiplex PCR; TCRdb has only the in-frame clones, and not every one. This repertoire shows roughly 760,000 clones, roughly 70% found once; its top ten account for more than 1.5%. The sample taken for sequencing was memory CD4+ T cells sorted from blood. These receptors were obtained from a woman between 25 and 40 years old in good health. Each CDR3 is given with its conserved first and last residue.

cdr3_length,v_call,cdr3_aa
16,TRBV11-2,CASSFIAPERDYGYTF
15,TRBV2,CASRTGTSGRNEQFF
17,TRBV19,CASSSRPTGSSGNTIYF
14,TRBV7-2,CASSLVGTTDTQYF
15,TRBV19,CASSPRTGGRNEQYF
13,TRBV7-2,CASSLGRATEQFF
18,TRBV19,CASSILAGGPRSTGELFF
15,TRBV5-4,CASSLAGDLNEKLFF
17,TRBV5-1,CASSLGQGATMNTEAFF
14,TRBV28,CASSSRDFQETQYF
12,TRBV29-1,CSVRQGDETQYF
14,TRBV10-3,CAISETGLQETQYF
14,TRBV2,CASSPLARTDTQYF
16,TRBV2,CASSVQGPATNEKLFF
16,TRBV5-1,CASSLEGRVATDTQYF
14,TRBV13,CASSLRTGANEQFF
16,TRBV6-6,CASSYFEGPWGTEAFF
15,TRBV10-1,CASSDGERSSYEQYF
13,TRBV6-1,CASSREGPYEQYF
14,TRBV6-6,CASSPEPAYNEQFF
16,TRBV28,CASSLYQSPRNQPQHF
16,TRBV5-1,CASSLGLAGESETQYF
15,TRBV5-1,CASKVAGGPWETQYF
15,TRBV5-4,CASSLAGTSKETQYF
16,TRBV7-3,CASSLGTSGSSYEQYF
16,TRBV5-1,CASGIGNSLMNTEAFF
12,TRBV7-3,CASSLKGLDYTF
15,TRBV7-2,CASSFDRGSNQPQHF
14,TRBV30,CACAPGTRVLEQFF
12,TRBV10-3,CASADSNQPQHF
13,TRBV7-9,CASSLGGSYGYTF
14,TRBV10-2,CASSESTGAYGYTF
16,TRBV6-9,CASSRLAGGRSDTQYF
13,TRBV28,CATRDSSTDTQYF
14,TRBV6-5,CASSLGASRNEQFF
16,TRBV5-1,CASSSGDGSGANVLTF
16,TRBV1,CTSSPIAGDAYNEQFF
13,TRBV28,CASSLQGDYGYTF
13,TRBV28,CASIGGGDAEAFF
15,TRBV7-6,CASSRGTSGTGELFF